The next 10 T cell receptor beta chains were all read from a single sample in a study of CD8+ T cells in alopecia areata. Extracted RNA was reverse transcribed, and the resulting cDNA served as sequencing template. TCRdb's table, derived via immunoSEQ multiplex PCR, lists solely in-frame clones and lacks some. The sample lists 150,000 to 200,000 clones; approximately 50% were seen once. Treatment described: oral pan-JAK inhibitor, 5-10 mg twice daily. Sample: CD8+ T cells sorted from blood, taken at roughly week 52, from a patient treated with tofacitinib. These TCRs come from a human donor with alopecia areata.

This clone has a handful of counts. The genes are TRBV6-5 and TRBJ2-7; TRBD2 agrees at 7 bases. J gave up 4 bases and V 6 bases, and 9 bases lay outside the gene matches. Germline V gene lookup returns CDR1 MNHEY and CDR2 SVGAGI. This CDR3 contains 14 residues. CDR3 coding DNA: TGTGCCAGCAGCCCCAGCGGGGAGTTTTACGAGCAGTACTTC. It encodes CASSPSGEFYEQYF.

J is TRBJ2-7 and V is TRBV30, with a possible D match to TRBD1 (5 bases). V gave up 0 bases and J gave up 6 bases, with 15 bases separating them. Germline CDR1 GTSNPN, CDR2 SVGIG (reference sequence). The CDR3 is made up of 14 amino acids. The DNA for the CDR3 is TGTGCCTGGAGTGTAGGGGATTTATGGTCCGAGCAGTACTTC. Translation: CAWSVGDLWSEQYF.

This clone was found a few times. The chain is built from TRBV9 and TRBJ2-7; 11 bases agree with TRBD2. The CDR3 totals 16 residues. Trimming at V came to 0 bases and at J to 3 bases, leaving 5 bases not matched to a gene. Germline lookup yields CDR1 SGDLS and CDR2 YYNGEE. For the CDR3, the DNA is TGTGCCAGCAGCGTAGGGGCTAGCGGGGGGTACTACGAGCAGTACTTC. It is translated as CASSVGASGGYYEQYF.

With respect to this clone: Distinct nucleotide sequences in the sample also encode this CDR3. The chain is built from TRBV6-6 and TRBJ2-6, with D perhaps matching TRBD1 (5 bases). Germline lookup yields CDR1 MNHNY and CDR2 SVGAGI (reference sequence). The CDR3 runs 16 residues. Trimming shortened V by 2 bases and J by 0 bases, and 8 bases separated the two germline ends. CDR3 amino acids: CASSYGQGSGANVLTF. The CDR3 region has the DNA TGTGCCAGCAGTTACGGGCAGGGCTCTGGGGCCAACGTCCTGACTTTC.

The chain joins TRBV6-5 to TRBJ2-7, with 7 nucleotides matching TRBD1. This CDR3 comprises 14 residues. Trimming at V came to 2 bases and at J to 2 bases, leaving 3 bases not matched to a gene. Germline CDR1 is MNHEY and CDR2 is SVGAGI. In DNA, the CDR3 is TGTGCCAGCAGTTACACAGGGGAAGCCTACGAGCAGTACTTC. Encoded protein: CASSYTGEAYEQYF.

The V gene is TRBV29-1, the J gene TRBJ2-2; 8 nucleotides align to TRBD1. The CDR3 contains 14 residues. Germline V gene data show CDR1 as SQVTM and CDR2 as ANQGSEA. V gave up 3 bases and J gave up 7 bases; unmatched junction bases: 7. The CDR3 nucleotides are TGCAGCGTTGATGGGACAGGACAAGGCGGGGAGCTGTTTTTT. It codes for CSVDGTGQGGELFF.

This sequence joins TRBV7-6 and TRBJ1-1, with 9 bases lining up with TRBD1. Germline CDR1 SGHVS, CDR2 FNYEAQ. The V segment lost 5 bases and the J segment 1 base; nucleotides outside the gene matches: 5. The CDR3 runs 15 residues. The CDR3 reads CASSTGQGWNTEAFF. The DNA of the CDR3 is TGTGCCAGCAGCACCGGACAGGGGTGGAACACTGAAGCTTTCTTT.

This clone was detected only a few times. The chain joins TRBV7-2 to TRBJ1-6; D is ambiguous. V gave up 10 bases and J gave up 7 bases, with 17 bases separating them. Germline V gives CDR1 SGHTA, CDR2 FQGNSA. This CDR3 comprises 14 residues. The CDR3 is CATLGEWVNSPLHF. The CDR3 region has the DNA TGTGCCACACTGGGAGAATGGGTCAATTCACCCCTCCACTTT.

This clone was counted between two and nine times. J is TRBJ2-7 and V is TRBV27, with 7 bases that match TRBD1. Per germline, CDR1 MNHEY and CDR2 SMNVEV (reference sequence). The junction had 10 bases not matched to a gene; V was cut back by 5 bases and J by 6 bases. The CDR3 loop spans 14 amino acids. CDR3 DNA: TGTGCCAGCAGTCACCCATTAGGGGGCGCCGAGCAGTACTTC. Translation gives CASSHPLGGAEQYF.

V gene TRBV2 combines with J gene TRBJ1-2; the D is unclear. Trimming shortened V by 3 bases and J by 4 bases, and 15 bases separated the two germline ends. CDR3 length: 15 amino acids. Germline CDR1 reads SNHLY; CDR2 reads FYNNEI. In nucleotides, the CDR3 is TGTGCCAGCAGTGAGGCCTCCAGCCTATTCTATGGCTACACCTTC. This translates into CASSEASSLFYGYTF. Variable domain in full (rest from reference TRBV2 and TRBJ1-2): EPEVTQTPSHQVTQMGQEVILRCVPISNHLYFYWYRQILGQKVEFLVSFYNNEISEKSEIFDDQFSVERPDGSNFTLKIRSTKLEDSAMYFCASSEASSLFYGYTFGSGTRLTVV.